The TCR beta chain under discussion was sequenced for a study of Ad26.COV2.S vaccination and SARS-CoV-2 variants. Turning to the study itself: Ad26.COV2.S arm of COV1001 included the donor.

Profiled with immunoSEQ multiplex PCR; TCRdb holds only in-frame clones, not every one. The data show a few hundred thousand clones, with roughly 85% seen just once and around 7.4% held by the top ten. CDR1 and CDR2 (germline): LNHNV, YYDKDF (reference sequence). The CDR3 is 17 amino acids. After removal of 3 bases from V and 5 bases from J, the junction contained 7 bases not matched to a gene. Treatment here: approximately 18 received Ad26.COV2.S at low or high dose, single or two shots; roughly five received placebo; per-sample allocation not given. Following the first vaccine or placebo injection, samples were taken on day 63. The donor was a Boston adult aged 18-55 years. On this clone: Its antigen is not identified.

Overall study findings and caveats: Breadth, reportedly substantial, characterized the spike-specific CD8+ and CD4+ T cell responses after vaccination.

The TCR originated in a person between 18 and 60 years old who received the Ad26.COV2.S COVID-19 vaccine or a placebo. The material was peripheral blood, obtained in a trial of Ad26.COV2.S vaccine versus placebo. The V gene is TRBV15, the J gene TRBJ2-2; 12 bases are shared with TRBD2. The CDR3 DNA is TGTGCCACCAGCAGCCCCTCACTAGCGGGGGGTACCGGGGAGCTGTTTTTT. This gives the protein CATSSPSLAGGTGELFF.